The clone carrying this T cell receptor beta chain was detected only once. Its antigen remains unknown. The listed genes are named as in mouse. Coverage ceases 1 residue before the CDR3 finishes, and the germline J gene fills in the end. These data come from a study of tissue T cells after allogeneic stem cell transplantation. Points from the study as a whole: Anatomically similar tissues had similar TCR repertoires within each patient. This small cohort was clinically heterogeneous, and sampling depth was a limitation. Few T cell clones were shared across patients, but motif clusters showed tissue-specific shared signatures.

CDR1 and CDR2 from the germline V gene are KGHPV and FQNQEV (reference sequence). Unmatched junction bases numbered 5, after V lost 3 bases and J lost 5 bases. There are 15 residues in the CDR3. Produced via immunoSEQ multiplex PCR; TCRdb's table is partial and in-frame only. This table has under 8,500 clones, 30% to 40% appearing once. As to time point: mouse harvest day 14 after allogeneic transplant. Tail vein injection delivered 10^7 T-cell-depleted bone marrow cells and 10^6 splenic CD5+ T cells. This mouse GVHD model was MHC-mismatched B6 to BALB/c, profiled day 7 or 14. The clonotype comes from a female BALB/c mouse given C57BL/6 T cells with graft-versus-host disease after an allogeneic hematopoietic cell transplant. V and J are TRBV26 and TRBJ1-4; 8 positions match TRBD1. The sample was skin. The covered CDR3 bases are TGTGCCAGCAGTCTCACAGGGGGAGGGAACGAAAGATTATTT. This codes for CASSLTGGGNERLF. The complete CDR3 protein is CASSLTGGGNERLFF.